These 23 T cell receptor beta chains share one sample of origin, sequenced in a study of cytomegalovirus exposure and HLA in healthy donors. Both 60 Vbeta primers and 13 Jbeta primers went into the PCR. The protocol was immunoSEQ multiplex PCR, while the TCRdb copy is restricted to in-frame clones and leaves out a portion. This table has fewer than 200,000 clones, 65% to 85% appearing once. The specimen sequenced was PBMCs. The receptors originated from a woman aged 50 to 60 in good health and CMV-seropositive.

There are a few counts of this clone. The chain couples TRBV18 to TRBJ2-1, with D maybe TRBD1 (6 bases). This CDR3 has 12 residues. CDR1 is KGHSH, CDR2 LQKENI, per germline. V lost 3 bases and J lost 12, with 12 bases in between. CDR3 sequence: CASSPVGAGQFF. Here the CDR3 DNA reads TGTGCCAGCTCACCGGTGGGGGCAGGGCAGTTCTTC.

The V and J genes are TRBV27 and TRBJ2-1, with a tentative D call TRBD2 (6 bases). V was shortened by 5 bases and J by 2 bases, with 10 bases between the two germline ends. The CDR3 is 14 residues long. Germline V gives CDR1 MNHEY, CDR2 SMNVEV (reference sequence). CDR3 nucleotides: TGTGCCAGCAGTCTCCCGGGAGCCTACAATGAGCAGTTCTTC. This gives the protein CASSLPGAYNEQFF.

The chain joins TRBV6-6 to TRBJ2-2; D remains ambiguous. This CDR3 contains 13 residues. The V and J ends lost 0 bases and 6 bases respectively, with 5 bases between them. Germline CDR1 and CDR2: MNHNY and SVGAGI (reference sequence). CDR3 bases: TGTGCCAGCAGTTACTCCCCCTCCGGGGAGCTGTTTTTT. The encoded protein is CASSYSPSGELFF.

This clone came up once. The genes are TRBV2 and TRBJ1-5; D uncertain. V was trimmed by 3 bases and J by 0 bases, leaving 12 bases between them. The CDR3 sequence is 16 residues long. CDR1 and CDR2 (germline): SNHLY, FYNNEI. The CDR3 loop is CASSEFFGSSNQPQHF. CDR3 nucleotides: TGTGCCAGCAGTGAGTTCTTTGGCTCTAGCAATCAGCCCCAGCATTTT.

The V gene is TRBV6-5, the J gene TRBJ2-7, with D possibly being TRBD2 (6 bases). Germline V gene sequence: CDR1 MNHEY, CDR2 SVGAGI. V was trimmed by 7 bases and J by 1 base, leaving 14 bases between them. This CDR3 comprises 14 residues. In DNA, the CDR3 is TGTGCCAGCAAAAAAAGACGGGAGTCCTACGAGCAGTACTTC. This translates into CASKKRRESYEQYF.

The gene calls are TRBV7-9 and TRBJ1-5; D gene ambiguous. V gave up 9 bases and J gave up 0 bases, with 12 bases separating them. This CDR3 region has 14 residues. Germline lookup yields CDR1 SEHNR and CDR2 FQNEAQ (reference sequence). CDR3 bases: TGTGCCAGTCAGGCCGGAAATAGCAATCAGCCCCAGCATTTT. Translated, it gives CASQAGNSNQPQHF.

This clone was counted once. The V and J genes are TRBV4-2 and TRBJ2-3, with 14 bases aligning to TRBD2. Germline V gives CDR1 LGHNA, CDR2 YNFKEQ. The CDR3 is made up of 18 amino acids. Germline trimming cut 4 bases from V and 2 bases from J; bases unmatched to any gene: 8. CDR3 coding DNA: TGTGCCAGCAGCCCCCGACTAGCGGGGGGGCCCGACACAGATACGCAGTATTTT. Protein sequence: CASSPRLAGGPDTDTQYF.

The CDR3, as DNA: TGTGCCATCCTAGACCCGGGACAGGGGAGGGGTACGCAGTATTTT. Encoded protein: CAILDPGQGRGTQYF. The V and J genes are TRBV28 and TRBJ2-3, with TRBD1 matching over 10 bases. Per germline, CDR1 MDHEN and CDR2 SYDVKM. The CDR3 extends over 15 amino acids. The junction had 15 bases not matched to a gene; V was cut back by 10 bases and J by 8 bases.

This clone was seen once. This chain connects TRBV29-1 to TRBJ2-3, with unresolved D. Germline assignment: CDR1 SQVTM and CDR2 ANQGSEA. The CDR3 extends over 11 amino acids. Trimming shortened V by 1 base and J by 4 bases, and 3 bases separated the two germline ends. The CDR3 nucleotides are TGCAGCGTTGAAGGGCCAGATACGCAGTATTTT. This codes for CSVEGPDTQYF.

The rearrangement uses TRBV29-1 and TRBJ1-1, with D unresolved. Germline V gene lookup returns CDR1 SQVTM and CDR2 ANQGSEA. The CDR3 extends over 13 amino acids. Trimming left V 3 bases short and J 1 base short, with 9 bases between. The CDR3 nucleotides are TGCAGCGTTGAGCCGAGAGAGAACACTGAAGCTTTCTTT. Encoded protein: CSVEPRENTEAFF.

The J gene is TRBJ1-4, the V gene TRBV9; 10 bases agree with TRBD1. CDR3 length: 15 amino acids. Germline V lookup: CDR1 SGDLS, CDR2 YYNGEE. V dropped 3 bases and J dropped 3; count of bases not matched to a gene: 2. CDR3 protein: CASSGQGAANEKLFF. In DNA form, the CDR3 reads TGTGCCAGCAGCGGACAGGGGGCGGCTAATGAAAAACTGTTTTTT. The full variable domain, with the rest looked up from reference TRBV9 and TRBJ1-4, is DSGVTQTPKHLITATGQRVTLRCSPRSGDLSVYWYQQSLDQGLQFLIQYYNGEERAKGNILERFSAQQFPDLHSELNLSSLELGDSALYFCASSGQGAANEKLFFGSGTQLSVL.

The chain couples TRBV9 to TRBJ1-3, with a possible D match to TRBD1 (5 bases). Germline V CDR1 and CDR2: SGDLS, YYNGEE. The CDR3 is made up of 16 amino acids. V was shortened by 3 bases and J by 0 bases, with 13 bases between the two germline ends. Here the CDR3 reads CASSEGTGDSGNTIYF. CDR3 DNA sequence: TGTGCCAGCAGCGAGGGGACGGGAGACTCTGGAAACACCATATATTTT.

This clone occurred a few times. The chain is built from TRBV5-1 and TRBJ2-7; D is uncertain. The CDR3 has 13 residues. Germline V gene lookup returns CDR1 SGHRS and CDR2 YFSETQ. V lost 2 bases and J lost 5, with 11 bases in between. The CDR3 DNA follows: TGCGCCAGCAGCTTAAGTCGACACCACGAGCAGTACTTC. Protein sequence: CASSLSRHHEQYF.

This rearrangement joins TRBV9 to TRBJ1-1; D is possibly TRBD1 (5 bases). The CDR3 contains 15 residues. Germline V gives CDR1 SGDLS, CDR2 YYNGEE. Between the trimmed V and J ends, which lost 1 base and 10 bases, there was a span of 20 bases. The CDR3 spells CASSVRAGSPLRAFF. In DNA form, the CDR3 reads TGTGCCAGCAGCGTACGGGCAGGGTCCCCCTTGCGAGCTTTCTTT.

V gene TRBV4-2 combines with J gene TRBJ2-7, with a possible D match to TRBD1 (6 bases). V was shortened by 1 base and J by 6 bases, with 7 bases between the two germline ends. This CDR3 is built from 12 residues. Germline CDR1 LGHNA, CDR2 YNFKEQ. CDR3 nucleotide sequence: TGTGCCAGCAGCCAAGGACAGGCCGAGCAGTACTTC. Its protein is CASSQGQAEQYF.

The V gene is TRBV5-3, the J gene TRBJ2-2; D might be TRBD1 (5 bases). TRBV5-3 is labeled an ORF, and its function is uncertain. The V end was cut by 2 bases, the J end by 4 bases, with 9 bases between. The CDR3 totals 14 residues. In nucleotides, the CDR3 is TGTGCCAGAAGCTTCAGGGTGCGCACCGGGGAGCTGTTTTTT. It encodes CARSFRVRTGELFF.

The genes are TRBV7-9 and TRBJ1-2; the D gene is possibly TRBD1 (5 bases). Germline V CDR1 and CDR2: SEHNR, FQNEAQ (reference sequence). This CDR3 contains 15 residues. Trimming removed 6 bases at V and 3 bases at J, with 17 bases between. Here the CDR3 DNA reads TGTGCCAGCAGTCAGGGCGGGGCGCAAGACTATGGCTACACCTTC. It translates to CASSQGGAQDYGYTF.

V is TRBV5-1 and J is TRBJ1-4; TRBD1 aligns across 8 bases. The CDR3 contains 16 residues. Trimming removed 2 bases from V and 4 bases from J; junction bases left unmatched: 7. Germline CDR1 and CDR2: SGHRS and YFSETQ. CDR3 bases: TGCGCCAGCAGCTTACAAACAGGGGGTAGTAATGAAAAACTGTTTTTT. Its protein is CASSLQTGGSNEKLFF.

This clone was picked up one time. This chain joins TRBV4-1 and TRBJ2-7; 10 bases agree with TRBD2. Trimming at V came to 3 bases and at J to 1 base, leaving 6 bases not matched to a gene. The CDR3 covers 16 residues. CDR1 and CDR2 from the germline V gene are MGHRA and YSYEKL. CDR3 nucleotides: TGCGCCAGCAGCCAGGATTTAGCGGGGGGTTCCTACGAGCAGTACTTC. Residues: CASSQDLAGGSYEQYF.

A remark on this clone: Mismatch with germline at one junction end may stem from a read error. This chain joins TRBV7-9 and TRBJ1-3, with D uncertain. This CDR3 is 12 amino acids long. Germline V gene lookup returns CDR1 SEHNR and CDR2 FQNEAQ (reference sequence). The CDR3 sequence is CSSSSAGNTIYF. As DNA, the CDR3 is TGTTCCAGCAGCTCGGCTGGAAACACCATATATTTT.

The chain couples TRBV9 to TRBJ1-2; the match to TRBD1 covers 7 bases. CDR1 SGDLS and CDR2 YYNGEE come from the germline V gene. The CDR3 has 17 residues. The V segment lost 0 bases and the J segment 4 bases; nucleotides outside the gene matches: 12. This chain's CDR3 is CASSVATAGQSGYGYTF. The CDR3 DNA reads TGTGCCAGCAGCGTAGCTACGGCGGGACAGTCGGGCTATGGCTACACCTTC.

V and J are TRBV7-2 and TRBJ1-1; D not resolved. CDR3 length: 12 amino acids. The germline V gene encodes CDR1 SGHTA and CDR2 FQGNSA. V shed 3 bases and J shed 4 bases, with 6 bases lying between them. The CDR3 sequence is CASSFRSTEAFF. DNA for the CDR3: TGTGCCAGCAGCTTTCGGAGCACTGAAGCTTTCTTT.

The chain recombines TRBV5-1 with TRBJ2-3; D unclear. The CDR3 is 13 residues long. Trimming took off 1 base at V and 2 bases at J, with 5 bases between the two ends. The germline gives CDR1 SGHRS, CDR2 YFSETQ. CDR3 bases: TGCGCCAGCAGCTTGCCCGTCACAGATACGCAGTATTTT. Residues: CASSLPVTDTQYF.